These 32 T cell receptor beta chains originate from one sample sequenced in a study of human T cells and chemical hapten exposure. TCRdb re-called the 5' RACE reads through MiXCR, storing one row per CDR3 protein. The sample comprises 100,000 to 120,000 distinct CDR3 sequences, approximately 19% of which are singletons, and about 3% rests with the top ten. Extraction yielded total RNA from whole blood (unfractionated). Receptors originate from a human donor in good health.

A few counts support this clonotype. The chain combines TRBV9 with TRBJ1-1; maybe TRBD1 (6 bases). The V end lost 0 bases, the J end lost 0 bases, and 9 bases lay between the germline ends. The CDR3 is made up of 15 amino acids. Per the germline V gene, CDR1 is SGDLS and CDR2 is YYNGEE. The CDR3 DNA sequence: TGTGCCAGCAGCGTAGCCCAGGGGATGAACACTGAAGCTTTCTTT. Protein: CASSVAQGMNTEAFF. Full variable domain (remainder filled in from reference TRBV9 and TRBJ1-1): DSGVTQTPKHLITATGQRVTLRCSPRSGDLSVYWYQQSLDQGLQFLIQYYNGEERAKGNILERFSAQQFPDLHSELNLSSLELGDSALYFCASSVAQGMNTEAFFGQGTRLTVV.

The rearrangement joins TRBV28 to TRBJ2-5; the D call may be TRBD1 or TRBD2 (7 bases each). The V end lost 3 bases, the J end lost 5 bases, and 19 bases lay between the germline ends. CDR1 and CDR2 from the germline V gene are MDHEN and SYDVKM. The CDR3 has 16 residues. The CDR3 is CASSFSQGGRFETQYF. In nucleotides, the CDR3 is TGTGCCAGCAGTTTTTCTCAGGGGGGGCGTTTCGAGACCCAGTACTTC.

V is TRBV30 and J is TRBJ2-3, with D possibly being TRBD1 (7 bases). Germline V gene lookup returns CDR1 GTSNPN and CDR2 SVGIG (reference sequence). This CDR3 contains 15 residues. V shed 2 bases and J shed 0 bases, with 12 bases lying between them. In DNA, the CDR3 is TGTGCCTGGAGTCCGACAGGGACTAGCACAGATACGCAGTATTTT. This codes for CAWSPTGTSTDTQYF.

This chain uses TRBV7-8 with TRBJ2-1, with D possibly TRBD1 on 5 matching bases. The germline CDR1 and CDR2 sequences are SGHVS and FQNEAQ. The germline V and J ends were trimmed by 4 bases and 9 bases, with 22 bases remaining between them. This CDR3 has 16 amino acids. CDR3 sequence reads: CASSSDRAGLASEQFF. The CDR3 DNA reads as TGTGCCAGCAGCTCCGATCGGGCAGGGCTGGCGAGTGAGCAGTTCTTC. The full variable domain, with the rest looked up from reference TRBV7-8 and TRBJ2-1, is GAGVSQSPRYKVAKRGQDVALRCDPISGHVSLFWYQQALGQGPEFLTYFQNEAQLDKSGLPSDRFFAERPEGSVSTLKIQRTQQEDSAVYLCASSSDRAGLASEQFFGPGTRLTVL.

This clonotype was seen only a few times. V and J are TRBV7-9 and TRBJ1-4, with D perhaps matching TRBD1 (6 bases). The CDR3 consists of 20 residues. Germline CDR1 reads SEHNR; CDR2 reads FQNEAQ (reference sequence). The V and J ends lost 2 bases and 5 bases respectively, with 27 bases between them. In nucleotides, the CDR3 is TGTGCCAGCAGCTTAAGGCCGGGGAGTGGGGCGCAGGGGACAAATGAAAAACTGTTTTTT. It is translated as CASSLRPGSGAQGTNEKLFF.

This clonotype was observed a few times. The chain links TRBV12-3 or TRBV12-4 to TRBJ1-5, with 9 bases fitting TRBD1. V was clipped by 2 bases and J by 5 bases; unmatched bases: 10. The CDR3 sequence is 17 residues long. CDR3: CASSLPSRDRDDQPQHF. As DNA, the CDR3 is TGTGCCAGCAGTTTACCAAGTCGGGACAGGGACGATCAGCCCCAGCATTTT.

This clonotype has ten or more counts. The chain employs TRBV5-1 and TRBJ2-3; 14 nucleotides line up with TRBD2. CDR3 length equals 16 residues. Per germline, CDR1 SGHRS and CDR2 YFSETQ. After removal of 4 bases from V and 6 bases from J, the junction contained 7 bases not matched to a gene. CDR3 protein: CASSGLAGGISDTQYF. The DNA for the CDR3 is TGCGCCAGCAGCGGACTAGCGGGAGGTATTTCCGATACGCAGTATTTT.

The chain has TRBV20-1 and TRBJ2-2; TRBD1 or TRBD2 may be the D gene (6 bases each). Germline CDR1 and CDR2: DFQATT and SNEGSKA (reference sequence). The CDR3 consists of 13 residues. With 6 bases removed from V and 6 bases from J, the gap between germline ends came to 14 bases. CDR3 loop: CSAPFRGAGELFF. CDR3 in DNA: TGCAGTGCCCCCTTTAGGGGGGCCGGGGAGCTGTTTTTT.

The J gene is TRBJ1-4, the V gene TRBV28; D gene unclear. V lost 4 bases, J lost 9 bases, and 18 bases lay in between. The CDR3 runs 15 residues. Germline lookup yields CDR1 MDHEN and CDR2 SYDVKM. CDR3 amino acids: CASSSPAAVHQKLFF. In nucleotides, the CDR3 is TGTGCCAGCAGTTCCCCTGCAGCAGTTCACCAAAAACTGTTTTTT.

The chain carries TRBV4-1 and TRBJ1-1; 10 nucleotides agree with TRBD1. Germline CDR1 reads MGHRA; CDR2 reads YSYEKL. V lost 5 bases and J lost 6; bases outside the gene matches: 6. CDR3 length: 14 residues. The CDR3 bases are TGCGCCAGCAGCTTGGGACAGGGGACCCCTGAAGCTTTCTTT. Translated, it gives CASSLGQGTPEAFF.

The chain joins TRBV6-5 to TRBJ1-5; maybe TRBD1 (5 bases). The CDR3 spans 15 residues. Germline V CDR1 and CDR2: MNHEY, SVGAGI. The V end was cut by 9 bases, the J end by 2 bases, with 17 bases between. This CDR3 reads CASRKSGGGNQPQHF. The CDR3 nucleotides are TGTGCCAGTAGAAAAAGTGGAGGGGGCAATCAGCCCCAGCATTTT.

This clonotype showed up just a few times. The V gene is TRBV10-1, the J gene TRBJ2-5; D could derive from TRBD1 or TRBD2 (6 bases each). Trimming took off 8 bases at V and 0 bases at J, with 13 bases between the two ends. The CDR3 extends over 14 amino acids. The germline CDR1 and CDR2 sequences are WNHNN and SYGVQD (reference sequence). CDR3 coding DNA: TGCGCCAGCCGCGGGACACCTTACCAAGAGACCCAGTACTTC. Protein sequence: CASRGTPYQETQYF.

The chain links TRBV5-6 to TRBJ1-5, with TRBD1 identical over 8 bases. The CDR3 has 17 residues. Germline-derived CDR1 and CDR2 are SGHDT and YYEEEE. The J segment lost 4 bases and the V segment lost 2 bases, leaving 11 bases of the junction unmatched. CDR3 DNA: TGTGCCAGCAGCTTCTGGCAGGGGGCAAGGTTAAATCAGCCCCAGCATTTT. It encodes CASSFWQGARLNQPQHF.

The chain uses TRBV28 and TRBJ2-7; no definite D call. The CDR3 loop spans 14 amino acids. V was pared by 5 bases and J by 7 bases, with 18 bases between. Germline CDR1 reads MDHEN; CDR2 reads SYDVKM. CDR3 region: CASSLRIFQREQYF. The DNA for the CDR3 is TGTGCCAGCAGTCTCAGGATCTTCCAGAGAGAGCAGTACTTC. The entire variable domain, with the rest obtained from reference TRBV28 and TRBJ2-7, is as follows: DVKVTQSSRYLVKRTGEKVFLECVQDMDHENMFWYRQDPGLGLRLIYFSYDVKMKEKGDIPEGYSVSREKKERFSLILESASTNQTSMYLCASSLRIFQREQYFGPGTRLTVT.

This clonotype was picked up a small number of times. The chain carries TRBV28 and TRBJ2-7; D gene unclear. The V end lost 4 bases, the J end lost 10 bases, and 11 bases lay between the germline ends. The length of the CDR3 is 11 residues. The V gene's germline CDR1 is MDHEN and CDR2 SYDVKM. The DNA for the CDR3 is TGTGCCAGCAGTTCCTATAGAGATCAGTACTTC. Translating it yields CASSSYRDQYF.

The rearrangement uses TRBV10-1 and TRBJ2-7, with 7 bases aligning to TRBD1. This CDR3 spans 15 amino acids. The ends lost 10 bases at V and 4 bases at J; junction bases unmatched: 16. CDR1 WNHNN and CDR2 SYGVQD come from the germline V gene (reference sequence). CDR3 nucleotides: TGCGCCACCCTACCTTTAGACAGGGTGGGATACGAGCAGTACTTC. This encodes CATLPLDRVGYEQYF.

This rearrangement joins TRBV6-6 to TRBJ1-6; 11 nucleotides align to TRBD1. CDR3 size: 14 residues. Germline values: CDR1 MNHNY, CDR2 SVGAGI (reference sequence). J gave up 8 bases and V 6 bases, and 3 bases lay outside the gene matches. DNA for the CDR3: TGTGCCAGCAGCCGGGACAGGGGGGATTCACCCCTCCACTTT. This translates into CASSRDRGDSPLHF.

This chain uses TRBV10-3 with TRBJ2-7; 10 nucleotides match TRBD2. This CDR3 is 15 amino acids long. Germline CDR1 and CDR2: ENHRY and SYGVKD. V shed 2 bases, J shed 4 bases, and the junction held 5 bases outside the gene matches. The CDR3 sequence: CAISEMVAGGYEQYF. CDR3 DNA: TGTGCCATCAGTGAGATGGTAGCGGGGGGATACGAGCAGTACTTC.

The chain couples TRBV11-3 to TRBJ2-6; perhaps TRBD1 as D (5 bases). This CDR3 is built from 16 residues. V dropped 4 bases and J dropped 1 base, with 11 bases sitting between them. Germline loops: CDR1 SGHNT, CDR2 YENEEA. CDR3 DNA sequence: TGTGCCAGCAGCTCCTGGAACAGGTCTGGGGCCAACGTCCTGACTTTC. It translates to CASSSWNRSGANVLTF.

The CDR3 protein is CASSPGQGDFSKVIGQPQHF. For the CDR3, the DNA is TGTGCCAGTAGTCCGGGCCAGGGAGATTTTTCGAAGGTTATCGGGCAGCCCCAGCATTTT. This chain connects TRBV19 to TRBJ1-5; D might be TRBD1 (5 bases). This CDR3 spans 20 amino acids. Trimming left V 5 bases short and J 7 bases short, with 33 bases between. Germline lookup yields CDR1 LNHDA and CDR2 SQIVND (reference sequence).

V gene TRBV28 combines with J gene TRBJ2-2; 7 bases are a match to TRBD2. The CDR3 covers 17 residues. V lost 0 bases, J lost 2 bases, and 6 bases stayed unmatched. CDR1 is MDHEN, CDR2 SYDVKM, per germline. The CDR3 sequence: CASSLWNLADNTGELFF. CDR3 nucleotides: TGTGCCAGCAGTTTATGGAATCTAGCGGACAACACCGGGGAGCTGTTTTTT. The full variable domain, rest sourced from reference TRBV28 and TRBJ2-2, is DVKVTQSSRYLVKRTGEKVFLECVQDMDHENMFWYRQDPGLGLRLIYFSYDVKMKEKGDIPEGYSVSREKKERFSLILESASTNQTSMYLCASSLWNLADNTGELFFGEGSRLTVL.

This clonotype appeared a few times. CDR3 amino acids: CASSWRRAEAFF. CDR3 bases: TGTGCCAGCAGTTGGAGGCGGGCTGAAGCTTTCTTT. This chain uses TRBV12-3 or TRBV12-4 with TRBJ1-1, with D unclear. With 4 bases removed from V and 6 bases from J, the gap between germline ends came to 9 bases. The length of the CDR3 is 12 residues.

This clonotype was counted only a few times. The genes are TRBV9 and TRBJ2-3; no clear D gene. In germline, CDR1 is SGDLS, CDR2 YYNGEE. The CDR3 runs 13 residues. Trimming took 0 bases from V and 6 from J, leaving 8 bases between them. CDR3 sequence: CASSVAVQDTQYF. The CDR3 coding sequence is TGTGCCAGCAGCGTAGCTGTGCAGGATACGCAGTATTTT. The complete variable domain, with remaining parts taken from reference TRBV9 and TRBJ2-3, reads DSGVTQTPKHLITATGQRVTLRCSPRSGDLSVYWYQQSLDQGLQFLIQYYNGEERAKGNILERFSAQQFPDLHSELNLSSLELGDSALYFCASSVAVQDTQYFGPGTRLTVL.

V usage is TRBV3-1 and J usage is TRBJ1-1; D gene unclear. The CDR3 consists of 12 residues. The ends were cut back, 1 base at V and 8 bases at J, with 8 bases in the middle. CDR1 and CDR2 from the germline V gene are LGHDT and YNNKEL (reference sequence). CDR3 sequence reads: CASSQVSGEAFF. The CDR3 region has the DNA TGTGCCAGCAGCCAAGTATCTGGAGAAGCTTTCTTT.

In this sample, this clonotype turned up a few times. This chain uses TRBV6-1 with TRBJ2-3; 10 nucleotides agree with TRBD1. Per germline, CDR1 MNHNS and CDR2 SASEGT. This CDR3 has 14 residues. The junction had 4 bases not matched to a gene; V was cut back by 7 bases and J by 3 bases. The chain's CDR3 is CASKPGQGTDTQYF. In DNA form, the CDR3 reads TGTGCCAGCAAACCGGGACAGGGGACAGATACGCAGTATTTT.

This clonotype was seen a few times. J is TRBJ1-1 and V is TRBV6-5; unclear D gene. Trimming took off 0 bases at V and 2 bases at J, with 13 bases between the two ends. CDR3 size: 16 residues. Germline V gives CDR1 MNHEY, CDR2 SVGAGI. This CDR3 is CASSYSKARSNTEAFF. The CDR3 nucleotides are TGTGCCAGCAGTTACTCGAAAGCACGATCCAACACTGAAGCTTTCTTT.

Here the CDR3 DNA reads TGTGCCAGCAGTCTCAACCCCGGGACTAGCGGGGAAAGGGGAGCTGAGCAGTTCTTC. This translates into CASSLNPGTSGERGAEQFF. The chain carries TRBV27 and TRBJ2-1, with 13 positions matching TRBD2. The CDR3 contains 19 residues. Trimming removed 5 bases from V and 9 bases from J; junction bases left unmatched: 19. Germline lookup yields CDR1 MNHEY and CDR2 SMNVEV (reference sequence).

The gene calls are TRBV24-1 and TRBJ1-1; TRBD1 might be the D (5 bases). CDR1 and CDR2 (germline): KGHDR, SFDVKD. Trimming pared 7 bases from V and 5 bases from J, leaving 19 bases between. The CDR3 sequence is 15 residues long. The CDR3: CATRPSEGQVTEAFF. CDR3 nucleotide sequence: TGTGCCACCAGACCGTCCGAGGGGCAAGTAACTGAAGCTTTCTTT.

There are many counts of this clonotype. The V gene is TRBV20-1, the J gene TRBJ2-7, with TRBD1 matching over 12 bases. The germline CDR1 and CDR2 sequences are DFQATT and SNEGSKA (reference sequence). The CDR3 consists of 12 residues. The trim removed 8 bases at V and 7 bases at J, leaving 6 bases unmatched. Here the CDR3 reads CSFRDRGLEQYF. CDR3 DNA: TGCAGTTTCCGGGACAGGGGGCTAGAGCAGTACTTC.

The J gene is TRBJ1-5, the V gene TRBV28, with no clear D. CDR1 and CDR2 from the germline V gene are MDHEN and SYDVKM. Trimming took 4 bases from V and 2 from J, leaving 9 bases between them. The CDR3 extends over 14 amino acids. This CDR3 reads CASSYPGGNQPQHF. The CDR3 DNA reads as TGTGCCAGCAGTTATCCCGGGGGCAATCAGCCCCAGCATTTT. The variable domain in full, with the rest retrieved from reference TRBV28 and TRBJ1-5, is DVKVTQSSRYLVKRTGEKVFLECVQDMDHENMFWYRQDPGLGLRLIYFSYDVKMKEKGDIPEGYSVSREKKERFSLILESASTNQTSMYLCASSYPGGNQPQHFGDGTRLSIL.

The chain links TRBV6-5 to TRBJ2-7, with D perhaps matching TRBD1 or TRBD2 (6 bases each). Looked up from germline, CDR1 is MNHEY and CDR2 is SVGAGI. This CDR3 contains 12 residues. Trimming removed 11 bases from V and 2 bases from J, with 13 bases in between. CDR3 bases: TGTGCCGCAACGGGGGCGACCTACGAGCAGTACTTC. Translating gives CAATGATYEQYF.

The DNA for the CDR3 is TGTGCCAGCAGCTTAGCGGAGGGCGCAGATACGCAGTATTTT. This translates into CASSLAEGADTQYF. V gene TRBV7-8 combines with J gene TRBJ2-3, with D maybe TRBD2 (6 bases). Trimming took 0 bases from V and 4 from J, leaving 8 bases between them. The CDR3 length is 14 residues. The V gene's germline CDR1 is SGHVS and CDR2 FQNEAQ.